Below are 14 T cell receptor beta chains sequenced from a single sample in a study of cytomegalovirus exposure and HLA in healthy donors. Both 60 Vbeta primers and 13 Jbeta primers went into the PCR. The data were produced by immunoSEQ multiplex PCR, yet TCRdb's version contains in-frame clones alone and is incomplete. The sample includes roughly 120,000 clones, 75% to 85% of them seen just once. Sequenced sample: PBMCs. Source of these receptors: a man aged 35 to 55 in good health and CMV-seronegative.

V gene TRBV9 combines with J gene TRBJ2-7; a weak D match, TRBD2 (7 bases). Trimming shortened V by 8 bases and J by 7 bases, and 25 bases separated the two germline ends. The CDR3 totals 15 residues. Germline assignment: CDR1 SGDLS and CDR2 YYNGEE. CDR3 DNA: TGTGCCAGTCCCAACTACCTGGGGGGGCCGCTTGAGCAGTACTTC. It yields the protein CASPNYLGGPLEQYF. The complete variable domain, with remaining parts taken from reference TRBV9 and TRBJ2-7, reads DSGVTQTPKHLITATGQRVTLRCSPRSGDLSVYWYQQSLDQGLQFLIQYYNGEERAKGNILERFSAQQFPDLHSELNLSSLELGDSALYFCASPNYLGGPLEQYFGPGTRLTVT.

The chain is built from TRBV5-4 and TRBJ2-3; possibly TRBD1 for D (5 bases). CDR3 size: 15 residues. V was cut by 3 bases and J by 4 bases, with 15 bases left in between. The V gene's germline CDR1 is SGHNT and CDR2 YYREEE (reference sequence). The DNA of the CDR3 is TGTGCCAGCAGCTACAGGACCCTAGGCGCAGATACGCAGTATTTT. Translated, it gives CASSYRTLGADTQYF.

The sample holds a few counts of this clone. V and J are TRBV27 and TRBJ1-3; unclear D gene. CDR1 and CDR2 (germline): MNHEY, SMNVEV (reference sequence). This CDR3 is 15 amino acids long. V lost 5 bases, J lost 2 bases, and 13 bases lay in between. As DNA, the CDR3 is TGTGCCAGCAGTCCCAACTCCATAGCTGGAAACACCATATATTTT. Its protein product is CASSPNSIAGNTIYF.

For the CDR3, the DNA is TGTGCCAGCAGTTTAGATCTGGCACGTGAAAAACTGTTTTTT. Translating it yields CASSLDLAREKLFF. The gene calls are TRBV28 and TRBJ1-4; D gene ambiguous. The germline gives CDR1 MDHEN, CDR2 SYDVKM. Trimming cost V 2 bases and J 7 bases, with 11 bases left between them. The CDR3 spans 14 residues.

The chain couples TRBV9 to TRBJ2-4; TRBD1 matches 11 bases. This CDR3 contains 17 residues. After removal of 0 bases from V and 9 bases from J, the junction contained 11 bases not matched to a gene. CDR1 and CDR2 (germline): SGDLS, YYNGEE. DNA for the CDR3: TGTGCCAGCAGCGTAGCGGGGACAGGGGGTTTAATGGGCATTCAGTACTTC. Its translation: CASSVAGTGGLMGIQYF.

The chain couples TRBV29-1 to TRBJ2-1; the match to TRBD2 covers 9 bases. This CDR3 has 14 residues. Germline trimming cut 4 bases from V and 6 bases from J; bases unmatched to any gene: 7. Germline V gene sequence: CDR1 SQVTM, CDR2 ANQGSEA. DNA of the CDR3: TGCAGCGTTGCGGGGGCGGGGGGGCTCAATGAGCAGTTCTTC. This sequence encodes CSVAGAGGLNEQFF.

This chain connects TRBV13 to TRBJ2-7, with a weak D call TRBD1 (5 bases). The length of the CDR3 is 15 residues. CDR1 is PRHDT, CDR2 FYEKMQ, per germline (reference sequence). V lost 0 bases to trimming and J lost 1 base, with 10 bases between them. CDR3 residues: CASSLGFQGSYEQYF. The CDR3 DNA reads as TGTGCCAGCAGCTTAGGGTTTCAGGGTTCCTACGAGCAGTACTTC.

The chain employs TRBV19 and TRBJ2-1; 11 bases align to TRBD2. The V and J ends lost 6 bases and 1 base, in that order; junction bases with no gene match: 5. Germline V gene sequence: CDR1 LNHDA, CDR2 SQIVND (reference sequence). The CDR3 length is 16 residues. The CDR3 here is CASSVTSGGSYNEQFF. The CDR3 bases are TGTGCCAGTAGCGTCACTAGCGGGGGTTCCTACAATGAGCAGTTCTTC.

The CDR3 region has the DNA TGTGCCAGCAGCTTTCGGGGTAACACTGAAGCTTTCTTT. Residues: CASSFRGNTEAFF. The J gene is TRBJ1-1, the V gene TRBV7-2; D remains unclear. The V and J ends lost 3 bases and 2 bases respectively, with 7 bases between them. The CDR3 totals 13 residues. Germline CDR1 and CDR2: SGHTA and FQGNSA. The full variable domain, completed using reference TRBV7-2 and TRBJ1-1, is GAGVSQSPSNKVTEKGKDVELRCDPISGHTALYWYRQSLGQGLEFLIYFQGNSAPDKSGLPSDRFSAERTGGSVSTLTIQRTQQEDSAVYLCASSFRGNTEAFFGQGTRLTVV.

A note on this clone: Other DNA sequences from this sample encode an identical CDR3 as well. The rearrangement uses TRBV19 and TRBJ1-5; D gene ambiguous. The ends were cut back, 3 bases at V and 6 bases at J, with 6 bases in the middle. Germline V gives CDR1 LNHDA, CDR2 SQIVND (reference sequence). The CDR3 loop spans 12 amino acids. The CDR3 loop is CASSIGSQPQHF. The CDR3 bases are TGTGCCAGTAGTATCGGGTCTCAGCCCCAGCATTTT. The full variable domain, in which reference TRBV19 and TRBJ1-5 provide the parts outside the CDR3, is DGGITQSPKYLFRKEGQNVTLSCEQNLNHDAMYWYRQDPGQGLRLIYYSQIVNDFQKGDIAEGYSVSREKKESFPLTVTSAQKNPTAFYLCASSIGSQPQHFGDGTRLSIL.

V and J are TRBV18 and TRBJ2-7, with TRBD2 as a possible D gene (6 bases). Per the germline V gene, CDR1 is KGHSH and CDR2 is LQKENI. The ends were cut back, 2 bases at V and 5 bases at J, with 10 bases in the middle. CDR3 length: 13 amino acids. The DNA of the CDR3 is TGTGCCAGCTCACCAATGGGAGGTGACGAGCAGTACTTC. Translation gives CASSPMGGDEQYF. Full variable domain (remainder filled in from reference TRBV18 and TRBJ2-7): NAGVMQNPRHLVRRRGQEARLRCSPMKGHSHVYWYRQLPEEGLKFMVYLQKENIIDESGMPKERFSAEFPKEGPSILRIQQVVRGDSAAYFCASSPMGGDEQYFGPGTRLTVT.

This chain's CDR3 is CASSPGSILSYEQYF. Written as DNA, the CDR3 is TGTGCCAGCAGCCCGGGGAGTATTCTGTCCTACGAGCAGTACTTC. The rearrangement uses TRBV7-3 and TRBJ2-7, with a weak D call TRBD2 (5 bases). The V end lost 5 bases, the J end lost 1 base, and 15 bases lay between the germline ends. CDR3 size: 15 residues. Germline V gene sequence: CDR1 SGHTA, CDR2 FQGTGA.

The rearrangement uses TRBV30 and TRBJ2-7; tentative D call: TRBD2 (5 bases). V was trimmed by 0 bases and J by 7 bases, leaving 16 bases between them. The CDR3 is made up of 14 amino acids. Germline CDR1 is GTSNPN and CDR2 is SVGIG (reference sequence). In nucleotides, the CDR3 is TGTGCCTGGAGTGTGAACGGGGTAGCTATGGAGCAGTACTTC. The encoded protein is CAWSVNGVAMEQYF.

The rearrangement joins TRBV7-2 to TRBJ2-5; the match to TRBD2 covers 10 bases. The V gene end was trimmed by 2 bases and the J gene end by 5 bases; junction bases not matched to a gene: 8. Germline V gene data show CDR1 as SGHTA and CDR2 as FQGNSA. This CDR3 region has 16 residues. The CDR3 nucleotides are TGTGCCAGCAGCTTAAGCGGGGGGGATCTTATTGAGACCCAGTACTTC. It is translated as CASSLSGGDLIETQYF.